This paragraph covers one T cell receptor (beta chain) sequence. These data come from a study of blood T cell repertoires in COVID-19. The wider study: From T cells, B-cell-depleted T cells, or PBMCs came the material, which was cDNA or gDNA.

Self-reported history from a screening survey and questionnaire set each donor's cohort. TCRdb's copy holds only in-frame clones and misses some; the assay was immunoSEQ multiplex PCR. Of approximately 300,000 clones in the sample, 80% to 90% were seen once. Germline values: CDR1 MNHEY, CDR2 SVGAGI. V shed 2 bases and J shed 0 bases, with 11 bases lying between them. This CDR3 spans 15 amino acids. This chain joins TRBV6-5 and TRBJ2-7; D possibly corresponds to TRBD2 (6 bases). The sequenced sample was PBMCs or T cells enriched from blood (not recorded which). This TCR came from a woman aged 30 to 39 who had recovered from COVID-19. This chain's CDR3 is CASSYGASDSYEQYF. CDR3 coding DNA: TGTGCCAGCAGTTACGGCGCTAGCGACTCCTACGAGCAGTACTTC.